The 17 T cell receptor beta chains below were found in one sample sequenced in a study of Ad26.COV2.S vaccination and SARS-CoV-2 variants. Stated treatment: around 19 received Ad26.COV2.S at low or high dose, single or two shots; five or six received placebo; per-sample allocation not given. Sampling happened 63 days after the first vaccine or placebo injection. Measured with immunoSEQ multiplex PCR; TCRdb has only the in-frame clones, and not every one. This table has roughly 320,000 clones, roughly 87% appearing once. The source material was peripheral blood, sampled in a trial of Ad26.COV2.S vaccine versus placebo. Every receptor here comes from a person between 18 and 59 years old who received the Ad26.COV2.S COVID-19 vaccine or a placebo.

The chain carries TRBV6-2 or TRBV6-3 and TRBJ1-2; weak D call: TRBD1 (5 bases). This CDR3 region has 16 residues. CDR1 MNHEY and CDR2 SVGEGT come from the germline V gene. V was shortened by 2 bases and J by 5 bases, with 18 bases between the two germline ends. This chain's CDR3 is CASSYAPGGVAYGYTF. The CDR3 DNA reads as TGTGCCAGCAGTTACGCTCCGGGGGGAGTGGCATATGGCTACACCTTC.

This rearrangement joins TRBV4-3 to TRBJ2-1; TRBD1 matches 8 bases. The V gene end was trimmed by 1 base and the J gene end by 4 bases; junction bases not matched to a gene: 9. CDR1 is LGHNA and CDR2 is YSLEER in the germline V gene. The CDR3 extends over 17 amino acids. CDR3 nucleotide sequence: TGCGCCAGCAGCCAAGCTCACACAGGGGGAACGTACAATGAGCAGTTCTTC. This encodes CASSQAHTGGTYNEQFF.

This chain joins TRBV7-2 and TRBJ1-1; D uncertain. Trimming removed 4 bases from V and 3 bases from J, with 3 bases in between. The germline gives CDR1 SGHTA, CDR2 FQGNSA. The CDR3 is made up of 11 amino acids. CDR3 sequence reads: CASSSDTEAFF. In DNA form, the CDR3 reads TGTGCCAGCAGCTCAGACACTGAAGCTTTCTTT.

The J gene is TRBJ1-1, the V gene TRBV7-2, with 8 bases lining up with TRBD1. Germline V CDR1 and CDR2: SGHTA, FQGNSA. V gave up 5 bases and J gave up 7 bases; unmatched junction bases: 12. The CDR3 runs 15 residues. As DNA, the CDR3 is TGTGCCAGCAGCCCACTCGACAGGGGAAGGAATGAAGCTTTCTTT. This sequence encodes CASSPLDRGRNEAFF. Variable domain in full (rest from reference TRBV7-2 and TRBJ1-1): GAGVSQSPSNKVTEKGKDVELRCDPISGHTALYWYRQSLGQGLEFLIYFQGNSAPDKSGLPSDRFSAERTGGSVSTLTIQRTQQEDSAVYLCASSPLDRGRNEAFFGQGTRLTVV.

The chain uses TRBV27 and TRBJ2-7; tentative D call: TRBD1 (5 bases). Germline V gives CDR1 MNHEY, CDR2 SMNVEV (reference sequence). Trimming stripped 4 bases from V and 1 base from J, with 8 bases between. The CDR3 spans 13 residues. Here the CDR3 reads CASSYQGSYEQYF. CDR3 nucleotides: TGTGCCAGCAGTTACCAGGGATCCTACGAGCAGTACTTC.

CDR3 in amino acids: CSVDGTGTYEQYF. In DNA form, the CDR3 reads TGCAGCGTTGACGGGACAGGGACCTACGAGCAGTACTTC. The J gene is TRBJ2-7, the V gene TRBV29-1; 9 bases are shared with TRBD1. Germline loops: CDR1 SQVTM, CDR2 ANQGSEA. The CDR3 is 13 residues long. Losses at the gene ends were 3 bases for V and 2 bases for J; bases not matched to a gene: 2.

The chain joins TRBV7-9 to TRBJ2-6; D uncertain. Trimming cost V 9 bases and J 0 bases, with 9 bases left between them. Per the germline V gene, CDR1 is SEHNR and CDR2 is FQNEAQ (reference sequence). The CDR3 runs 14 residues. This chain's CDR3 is CASLTNSGANVLTF. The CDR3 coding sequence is TGTGCCAGTTTGACAAACTCTGGGGCCAACGTCCTGACTTTC.

The chain's CDR3 is CASSTSSTQPQHF. The CDR3 nucleotides read TGTGCCAGCTCAACTTCTTCTACCCAGCCCCAGCATTTT. The chain is built from TRBV18 and TRBJ1-5, with D unresolved. Germline-derived CDR1 and CDR2 are KGHSH and LQKENI. The CDR3 runs 13 residues. V was shortened by 5 bases and J by 7 bases, with 12 bases between the two germline ends.

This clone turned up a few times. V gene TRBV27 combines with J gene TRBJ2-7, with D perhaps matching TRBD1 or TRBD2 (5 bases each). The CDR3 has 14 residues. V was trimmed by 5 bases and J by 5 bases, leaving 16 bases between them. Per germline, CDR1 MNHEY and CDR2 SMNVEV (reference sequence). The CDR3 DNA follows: TGTGCCAGCAGTCCCCTCGGGGCTTTGGACGAGCAGTACTTC. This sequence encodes CASSPLGALDEQYF.

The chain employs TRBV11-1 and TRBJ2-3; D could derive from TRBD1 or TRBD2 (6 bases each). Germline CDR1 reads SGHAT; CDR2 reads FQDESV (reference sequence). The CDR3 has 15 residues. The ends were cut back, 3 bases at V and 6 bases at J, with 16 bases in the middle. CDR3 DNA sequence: TGTGCCAGCAGCTTCGGGGGCGCACCGGGGGATACGCAGTATTTT. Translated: CASSFGGAPGDTQYF.

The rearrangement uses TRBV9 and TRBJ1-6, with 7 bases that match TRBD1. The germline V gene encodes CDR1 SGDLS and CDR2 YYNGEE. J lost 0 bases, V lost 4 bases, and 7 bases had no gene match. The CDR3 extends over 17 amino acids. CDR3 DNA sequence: TGTGCCAGCAGCTTCGACAGGGTTGGCTCCTATAATTCACCCCTCCACTTT. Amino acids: CASSFDRVGSYNSPLHF.

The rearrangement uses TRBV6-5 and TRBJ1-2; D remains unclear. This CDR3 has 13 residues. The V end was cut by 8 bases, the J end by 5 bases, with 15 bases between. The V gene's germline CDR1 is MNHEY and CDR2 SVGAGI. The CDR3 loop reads CASASGNSYGYTF. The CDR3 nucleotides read TGTGCCAGCGCTTCCGGGAATTCATATGGCTACACCTTC.

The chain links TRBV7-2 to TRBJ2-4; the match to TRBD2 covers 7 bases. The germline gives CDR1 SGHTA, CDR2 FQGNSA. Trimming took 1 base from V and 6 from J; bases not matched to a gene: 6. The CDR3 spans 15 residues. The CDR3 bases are TGTGCCAGCAGCTTAGACGGCGGGGGAGTAAACATTCAGTACTTC. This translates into CASSLDGGGVNIQYF.

CDR3 amino acids: CAWRDTGGASYGYTF. The CDR3 nucleotides are TGTGCCTGGAGAGATACGGGGGGGGCGAGCTATGGCTACACCTTC. This chain uses TRBV30 with TRBJ1-2; D might be TRBD1 (6 bases). Germline CDR1 GTSNPN, CDR2 SVGIG (reference sequence). Between the trimmed V and J ends, which lost 3 bases and 4 bases, there was a span of 18 bases. The CDR3 has 15 residues. Using reference TRBV30 and TRBJ1-2 for the parts outside the CDR3, the full variable domain is SQTIHQWPATLVQPVGSPLSLECTVEGTSNPNLYWYRQAAGRGLQLLFYSVGIGQISSEVPQNLSASRPQDRQFILSSKKLLLSDSGFYLCAWRDTGGASYGYTFGSGTRLTVV.

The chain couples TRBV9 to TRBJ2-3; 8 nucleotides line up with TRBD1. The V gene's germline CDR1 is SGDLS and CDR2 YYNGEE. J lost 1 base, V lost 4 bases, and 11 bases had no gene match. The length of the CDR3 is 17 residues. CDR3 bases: TGTGCCAGCAGCCCGGGGACAGGAGGGTCTGGCACAGATACGCAGTATTTT. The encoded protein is CASSPGTGGSGTDTQYF. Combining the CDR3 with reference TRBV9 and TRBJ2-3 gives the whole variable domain DSGVTQTPKHLITATGQRVTLRCSPRSGDLSVYWYQQSLDQGLQFLIQYYNGEERAKGNILERFSAQQFPDLHSELNLSSLELGDSALYFCASSPGTGGSGTDTQYFGPGTRLTVL.

CDR3 coding DNA: TGTGCCAGCAGCCCCGCGGGGAGGGGTCGCGATAGCGCAGATACGCAGTATTTT. Residues: CASSPAGRGRDSADTQYF. This sequence joins TRBV5-4 and TRBJ2-3; 7 nucleotides align to TRBD2. V was clipped by 4 bases and J by 4 bases; unmatched bases: 18. The CDR3 runs to 18 residues. Germline assignment: CDR1 SGHNT and CDR2 YYREEE (reference sequence).

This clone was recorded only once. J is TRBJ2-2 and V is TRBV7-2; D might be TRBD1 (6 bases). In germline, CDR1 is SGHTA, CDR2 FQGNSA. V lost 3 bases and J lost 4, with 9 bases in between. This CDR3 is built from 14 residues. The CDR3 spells CASSFQGTTGELFF. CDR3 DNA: TGTGCCAGCAGCTTTCAGGGGACCACCGGGGAGCTGTTTTTT.